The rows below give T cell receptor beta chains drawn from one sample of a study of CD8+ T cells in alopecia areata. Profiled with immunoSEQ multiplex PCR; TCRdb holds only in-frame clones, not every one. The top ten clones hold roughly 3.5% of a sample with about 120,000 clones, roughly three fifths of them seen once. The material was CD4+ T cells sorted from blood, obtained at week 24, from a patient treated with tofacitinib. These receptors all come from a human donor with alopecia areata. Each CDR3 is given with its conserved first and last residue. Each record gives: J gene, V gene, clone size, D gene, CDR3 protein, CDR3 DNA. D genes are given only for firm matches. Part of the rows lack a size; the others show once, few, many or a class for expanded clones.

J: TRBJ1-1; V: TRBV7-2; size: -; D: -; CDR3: CASSFYGGNTEAFF; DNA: TGTGCCAGCAGCTTTTATGGGGGGAACACTGAAGCTTTCTTT
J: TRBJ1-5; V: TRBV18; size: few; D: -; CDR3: CASSPFGGDQPQHF; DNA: TGTGCCAGCTCACCCTTTGGGGGGGATCAGCCCCAGCATTTT
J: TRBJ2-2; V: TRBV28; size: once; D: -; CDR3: CASMKQTGELFF; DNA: TGTGCCAGCATGAAACAGACCGGGGAGCTGTTTTTT
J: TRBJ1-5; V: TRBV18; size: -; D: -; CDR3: CASSPTVPAEINQPQHF; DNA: TGTGCCAGCTCACCAACTGTTCCTGCCGAGATCAATCAGCCCCAGCATTTT
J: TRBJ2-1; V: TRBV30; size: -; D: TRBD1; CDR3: CAWSTGAEQFF; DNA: TGTGCCTGGAGTACAGGGGCTGAGCAGTTCTTC
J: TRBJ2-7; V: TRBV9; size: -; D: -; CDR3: CASSVAGDSQGYEQYF; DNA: TGTGCCAGCAGCGTAGCGGGGGACAGTCAAGGATACGAGCAGTACTTC
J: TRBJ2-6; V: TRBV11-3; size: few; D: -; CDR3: CASSSQGSGANVLTF; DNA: TGTGCCAGCAGCTCCCAGGGGTCCGGGGCCAACGTCCTGACTTTC
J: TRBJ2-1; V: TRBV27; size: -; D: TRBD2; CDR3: CASSSGLAGGDEQFF; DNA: TGTGCCAGCAGTTCGGGACTAGCGGGGGGCGATGAGCAGTTCTTC
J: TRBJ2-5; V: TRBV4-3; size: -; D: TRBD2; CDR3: CASSQGPGPGLAGQETQYF; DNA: TGCGCCAGCAGCCAAGGCCCCGGACCGGGACTAGCGGGCCAAGAGACCCAGTACTTC
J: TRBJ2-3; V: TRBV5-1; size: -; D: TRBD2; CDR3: CASSLERGPADTQYF; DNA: TGCGCCAGCAGCTTGGAGCGGGGGCCGGCAGATACGCAGTATTTT
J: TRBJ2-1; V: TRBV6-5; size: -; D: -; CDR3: CASTSGGFAIYEQFF; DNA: TGTGCCAGCACCTCAGGGGGGTTCGCCATCTATGAGCAGTTCTTC
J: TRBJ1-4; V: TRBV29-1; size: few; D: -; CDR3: CSVRVRGEKLFF; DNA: TGCAGCGTCCGAGTCCGGGGGGAAAAACTGTTTTTT
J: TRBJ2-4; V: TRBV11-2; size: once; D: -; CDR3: CASSFTGTRAKNIQYF; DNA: TGTGCCAGCAGCTTTACAGGCACTCGAGCCAAAAACATTCAGTACTTC
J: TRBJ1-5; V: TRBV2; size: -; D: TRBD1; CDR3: CASSADRGGNQPQHF; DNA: TGTGCCAGCAGTGCGGACAGGGGAGGCAATCAGCCCCAGCATTTT
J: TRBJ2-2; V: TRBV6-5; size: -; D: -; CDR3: CASISPGTNTGELFF; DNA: TGTGCCAGCATTTCTCCGGGAACGAACACCGGGGAGCTGTTTTTT
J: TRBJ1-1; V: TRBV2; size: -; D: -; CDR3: CASSGGDTEAFF; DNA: TGTGCCAGCAGTGGGGGGGACACTGAAGCTTTCTTT